This entry describes one T cell receptor (beta chain). At least ten counts were recorded for this clonotype. Its antigen remains undetermined. Base-call qualities are not available, and no considerably larger clone is one nucleotide away. TCR beta CDR3 regions were amplified from RNA transcripts. For the first round of RT-PCR on the TCR CDR3, the HTBI primer set was used together with the Qiagen OneStep RT-PCR kit. A second multiplex PCR round built the libraries, followed by size selection and purification. Sequencing of the libraries was done on an Illumina HiSeq2000 using paired-end 100 bp reads. The study's own analysis went as follows. SOAPnuke was used to process the raw data, with reads discarded if the reads contained adapters or uncalled bases, had a mean Phred below 15, or lacked an exact constant-primer or identifier match. COPE v1.2.5 was used to merge high-quality paired reads, and clonotypes were defined as unique nucleotide sequences. Clonotypes were aligned to IMGT TRBV, TRBD and TRBJ reference segments using MiTCR v1.1. The analysis was restricted to V-J combinations with a frequency above 0.0001, which together covered 99% to 99.2% of the repertoires. A TCS score was defined as the ratio of F50 (clonal expansion) to E x V (chaos), with BLOSUM62-based TCRdist applied between CDR3 peptides within each V-J. Welch's t-statistics and random forest reduced around 520 V-J features to some 14, which were used in a naive Bayes classifier (R e1071). TCRdb trimmed the raw reads at Q25, called clones with MiXCR and kept productive beta chains. Each entry is one CDR3 protein sequence, shown with its most common DNA and genes. TCRdb, rather than the study authors, made the V and J calls. The sample table lists roughly 740,000 distinct CDR3 sequences, about a sixth of them with a count of one. The ten largest clones take up around 7.7% of the sample.

Trimming removed 1 base from V and 5 bases from J; the gene matches leave 5 bases unexplained. The CDR3 starts with the cysteine, ends with the phenylalanine, and has 15 residues. Only the CDR3 region is kept as DNA, spanning 45 bases read in frame from base 1. From a lookup of the germline V gene, CDR1 and CDR2 are SGHTA and FQGNSA. The entry originates in a study of T cells in Graves' hyperthyroidism and ophthalmopathy (dated by TCRdb to about 2019). For the study in its entirety: Peripheral blood samples were taken at initial diagnosis, before any treatment was given. Whether ophthalmopathy could be predicted prospectively was tested in an independent validation cohort made up of 18 to 20 hyperthyroidism patients plus 17 patients who later progressed to ophthalmopathy. To identify distinguishing TCR V-J signatures, a discovery cohort of around 98 patients was used, comprising 40 to 45 with Graves' ophthalmopathy and around 60 with stable Graves' hyperthyroidism. After sampling, hyperthyroidism patients received methimazole starting at 30 mg daily, and ophthalmopathy patients received high-dose intravenous methylprednisolone. TCR Vbeta CDR3 sequencing of 140 or so peripheral blood samples (roughly 41 ophthalmopathy, 75 to 80 hyperthyroidism and approximately 17 progressor patients) is reported in the paper. In addition, the study compared T-cell repertoires in thyroid tissue and in blood from roughly six Graves' hyperthyroidism patients. The 90 or so discovery patients were randomly split 7:3 into training and test sets.

Stable Graves' hyperthyroidism was defined as the absence of progression to ophthalmopathy over 18 months of follow-up. The hyperthyroidism patients were between 18 and 65 years old and newly diagnosed, with a disease duration of less than 2 months. Any patient with an uncontrolled infection, another autoimmune disease, pregnancy or lactation was excluded. Diagnoses were established on the basis of clinical symptoms, serum thyroxine and TRAb, thyroid ultrasound, and orbital computed tomography. PBMCs were separated from approximately 10 ml of fresh peripheral blood using Ficoll-Paque density gradient centrifugation. Trizol reagent was used to extract total RNA, and RNA quality was then checked on an Agilent 2100 Bioanalyzer. The investigation overall reported the following: Most expanded thyroid clonotypes (frequency above 0.001) were also detected in blood, a finding suggesting that blood repertoires may reflect thyroid immune responses. During validation, the model predicted progression to ophthalmopathy a median of around 6 months ahead of onset, with just under 71% sensitivity and 72% to 80% specificity. A 13 V-J signature model separated ophthalmopathy from stable hyperthyroidism, with about 88% sensitivity and approximately 81% specificity in cross-validation and 80%/75% in testing. Sample size was not statistically predetermined, and investigators were not blinded to group allocation.

The sequenced sample consisted of blood. The chain joins TRBV7-2 to TRBJ2-5, with 9 central nucleotides matching TRBD1. This TCR was sampled from a man younger than 35 with Graves' hyperthyroidism. The CDR3 has the sequence CASSLGHRGQETQYF. The DNA sequence is as follows: TGTGCCAGCAGCTTAGGTCACAGGGGGCAGGAGACCCAGTACTTC.